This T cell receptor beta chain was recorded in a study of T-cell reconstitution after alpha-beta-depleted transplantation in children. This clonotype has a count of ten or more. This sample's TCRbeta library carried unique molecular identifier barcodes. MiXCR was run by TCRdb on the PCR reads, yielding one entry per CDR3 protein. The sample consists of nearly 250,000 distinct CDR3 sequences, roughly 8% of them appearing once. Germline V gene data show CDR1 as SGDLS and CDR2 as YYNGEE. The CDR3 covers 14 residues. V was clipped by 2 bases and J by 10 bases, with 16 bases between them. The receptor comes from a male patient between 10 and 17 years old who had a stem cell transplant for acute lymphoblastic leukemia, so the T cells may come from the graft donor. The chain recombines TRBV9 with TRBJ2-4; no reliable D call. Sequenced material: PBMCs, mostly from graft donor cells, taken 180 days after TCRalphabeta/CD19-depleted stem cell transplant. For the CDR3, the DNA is TGTGCCAGCAGCGTCGAGCCAGATGGGAATATTCAGTACTTC. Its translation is CASSVEPDGNIQYF.